The 31 T cell receptor beta chains reported below all come from one sample, sequenced in a study of T-cell reconstitution after alpha-beta-depleted transplantation in children. During its preparation, the TCRbeta library received unique molecular identifiers. A single record per CDR3 protein comes from TCRdb applying MiXCR to the PCR reads. The table shows about 610,000 distinct CDR3 sequences, with about 10% occurring only once. The source was PBMCs from the stem cell graft donor, collected from the stem cell graft. The origin of the receptors is a human donor who donated a stem cell graft to a child with acute myeloid leukemia.

The rearrangement joins TRBV10-3 to TRBJ1-5; 7 bases are shared with TRBD1. The CDR3 consists of 15 residues. V lost 2 bases and J lost 1; bases outside the gene matches: 2. Germline V lookup: CDR1 ENHRY, CDR2 SYGVKD. The DNA of the CDR3 is TGTGCCATCAGTGAGGGGGACAGAAGCAATCAGCCCCAGCATTTT. Its protein is CAISEGDRSNQPQHF.

This clonotype appeared a single time. The chain couples TRBV7-8 to TRBJ1-5; 11 nucleotides line up with TRBD1. The CDR3 contains 18 residues. Trimming at V came to 5 bases and at J to 4 bases, leaving 13 bases not matched to a gene. Germline values: CDR1 SGHVS, CDR2 FQNEAQ. CDR3 amino acids: CASSRLKPRDRGNQPQHF. The CDR3 DNA sequence: TGTGCCAGCAGCCGATTGAAGCCCCGGGACAGGGGGAATCAGCCCCAGCATTTT.

In its sample, this clonotype was seen a few times. The chain has TRBV18 and TRBJ2-5; 13 nucleotides match TRBD2. Germline V gives CDR1 KGHSH, CDR2 LQKENI. The junction had 2 bases not matched to a gene; V was cut back by 2 bases and J by 5 bases. The CDR3 consists of 15 residues. DNA for the CDR3: TGTGCCAGCTCACCAAGGACTAGCGGGAGTGAGACCCAGTACTTC. Translating it yields CASSPRTSGSETQYF.

This clonotype was seen only a few times. The chain uses TRBV7-2 and TRBJ2-5; D may be TRBD2 (5 bases). Per the germline V gene, CDR1 is SGHTA and CDR2 is FQGNSA. This CDR3 region has 13 residues. V lost 4 bases to trimming and J lost 5 bases, with 11 bases between them. The CDR3 region has the DNA TGTGCCAGCAGCTCCCAACGGAGGGAGACCCAGTACTTC. Its protein product is CASSSQRRETQYF.

This clonotype was detected a few times. The rearrangement joins TRBV29-1 to TRBJ1-2; 8 bases fit TRBD1. Germline V gene lookup returns CDR1 SQVTM and CDR2 ANQGSEA. After removal of 7 bases from V and 10 bases from J, the junction contained 14 bases not matched to a gene. CDR3 size: 13 residues. For the CDR3, the DNA is TGCAGCGCTGATAGGGGATTACAGGGGGACTACACCTTC. Translation gives CSADRGLQGDYTF.

This sequence joins TRBV7-6 and TRBJ2-5; 14 bases are a match to TRBD2. V lost 4 bases to trimming and J lost 5 bases; unmatched junction nucleotides: 6. The germline CDR1 and CDR2 sequences are SGHVS and FNYEAQ. This CDR3 spans 16 amino acids. The CDR3 sequence: CASSSGLAGVRETQYF. The CDR3, as DNA: TGTGCCAGCAGCTCGGGACTAGCGGGAGTACGGGAGACCCAGTACTTC.

In this sample, this clonotype turned up a few times. The V and J genes are TRBV15 and TRBJ2-3; TRBD2 agrees at 13 bases. V shed 5 bases, J shed 5 bases, and the junction held 4 bases outside the gene matches. Germline V gene lookup returns CDR1 LNHNV and CDR2 YYDKDF (reference sequence). CDR3 length equals 15 residues. DNA of the CDR3: TGTGCCACCAGCGGACTAGCGGGAGTGAGAGATACGCAGTATTTT. Its protein product is CATSGLAGVRDTQYF.

V and J are TRBV28 and TRBJ2-7, with a possible D match to TRBD2 (5 bases). V was cut by 5 bases and J by 3 bases, with 11 bases left in between. The germline V gene encodes CDR1 MDHEN and CDR2 SYDVKM. This CDR3 is built from 13 residues. CDR3 bases: TGTGCCAGCAGTGATCAGACTAACTACGAGCAGTACTTC. Amino acid sequence: CASSDQTNYEQYF. The variable domain in full, completed from reference TRBV28 and TRBJ2-7, reads DVKVTQSSRYLVKRTGEKVFLECVQDMDHENMFWYRQDPGLGLRLIYFSYDVKMKEKGDIPEGYSVSREKKERFSLILESASTNQTSMYLCASSDQTNYEQYFGPGTRLTVT.

The rearrangement uses TRBV20-1 and TRBJ2-3; D tentatively fits TRBD1 or TRBD2 (5 bases each). This CDR3 region has 14 residues. CDR1 is DFQATT and CDR2 is SNEGSKA in the germline V gene (reference sequence). V lost 3 bases to trimming and J lost 1 base, with 11 bases between them. The CDR3, as DNA: TGCAGTGCTAGCGGGACGGGCGGCACAGATACGCAGTATTTT. It is translated as CSASGTGGTDTQYF.

The gene calls are TRBV3-1 and TRBJ1-5; the D is unclear. Germline V gene data show CDR1 as LGHDT and CDR2 as YNNKEL (reference sequence). Deletions cut 0 bases from V and 7 bases from J, with 10 bases between. The CDR3 is 14 amino acids. The CDR3 coding sequence is TGTGCCAGCAGCCAAGATACAGCGGGGCAGCCCCAGCATTTT. Protein sequence: CASSQDTAGQPQHF.

The sample holds a few counts of this clonotype. The chain has TRBV7-9 and TRBJ2-5; 8 positions match TRBD1. With V trimmed by 5 bases and J by 6 bases, 14 bases remained unmatched. This CDR3 is 16 amino acids long. CDR1 is SEHNR, CDR2 FQNEAQ, per germline (reference sequence). CDR3 sequence (DNA): TGTGCCAGCAGCAAATACCTTGACAGGGGAAGGAAGACCCAGTACTTC. Translation gives CASSKYLDRGRKTQYF.

The chain combines TRBV20-1 with TRBJ1-1; D gene unclear. The CDR3 extends over 15 amino acids. Trimming pared 0 bases from V and 4 bases from J, leaving 15 bases between. The germline V gene has CDR1 DFQATT and CDR2 SNEGSKA (reference sequence). In nucleotides, the CDR3 is TGCAGTGCTAGAGATCCCGGTGGGTCCCCCACTGAAGCTTTCTTT. This translates into CSARDPGGSPTEAFF.

This clonotype has more than one count but fewer than ten. This sequence joins TRBV5-1 and TRBJ2-5; 7 bases match TRBD2. The CDR3 covers 16 residues. The germline V gene encodes CDR1 SGHRS and CDR2 YFSETQ. V dropped 0 bases and J dropped 3; count of bases not matched to a gene: 8. CDR3 nucleotides: TGCGCCAGCAGCTTGGGAGAAGCGGGACCAAAAGAGACCCAGTACTTC. Protein: CASSLGEAGPKETQYF. Based on the CDR3 plus reference TRBV5-1 and TRBJ2-5, the full variable domain is KAGVTQTPRYLIKTRGQQVTLSCSPISGHRSVSWYQQTPGQGLQFLFEYFSETQRNKGNFPGRFSGRQFSNSRSEMNVSTLELGDSALYLCASSLGEAGPKETQYFGPGTRLLVL.

The chain has TRBV6-2 or TRBV6-3 and TRBJ2-1, with 8 bases matching TRBD1. CDR3 length: 15 residues. Germline assignment: CDR1 MNHEY and CDR2 SVGEGT. Trimming cost V 5 bases and J 4 bases; bases outside gene matches: 7. The CDR3: CASSLRDRQYNEQFF. CDR3 nucleotide sequence: TGTGCCAGCAGTCTCCGGGACAGGCAATACAATGAGCAGTTCTTC.

This clonotype was observed a handful of times. This chain links TRBV6-2 or TRBV6-3 with TRBJ2-3; a weak D match, TRBD2 (6 bases). Germline assignment: CDR1 MNHEY and CDR2 SVGEGT. Trimming stripped 6 bases from V and 0 bases from J, with 19 bases between. The CDR3 sequence is 17 residues long. The CDR3 bases are TGTGCCAGCAGCTCCGCCGCGGGCGGGGTAAGCACAGATACGCAGTATTTT. Its translation is CASSSAAGGVSTDTQYF.

This clonotype was seen more than once but under ten times. This chain connects TRBV24-1 to TRBJ2-3; TRBD1 might be the D (6 bases). The germline V gene has CDR1 KGHDR and CDR2 SFDVKD. V was pared by 3 bases and J by 2 bases, with 11 bases between. The CDR3 is made up of 15 amino acids. The CDR3 DNA follows: TGTGCCACCAGTGATAGCCGGGACATCACAGATACGCAGTATTTT. Translating gives CATSDSRDITDTQYF.

This clonotype was counted ten times or more. The chain joins TRBV29-1 to TRBJ2-3; 10 positions match TRBD1. In germline, CDR1 is SQVTM, CDR2 ANQGSEA. Losses at the gene ends were 7 bases for V and 5 bases for J; bases not matched to a gene: 3. The CDR3 has 12 residues. CDR3 region: CSGTGGQDTQYF. As DNA, the CDR3 is TGCAGCGGGACAGGGGGACAAGATACGCAGTATTTT.

The table lists this clonotype with a few counts. V usage is TRBV20-1 and J usage is TRBJ2-7; 9 bases match TRBD1. Unmatched junction bases numbered 13, after V lost 8 bases and J lost 2 bases. The CDR3 consists of 15 residues. CDR1 and CDR2 from the germline V gene are DFQATT and SNEGSKA (reference sequence). The CDR3 protein is CSTSRDRVETYEQYF. CDR3 DNA sequence: TGCAGTACCTCACGGGACAGGGTTGAAACCTACGAGCAGTACTTC.

This clonotype was picked up many times. The rearrangement uses TRBV12-3 or TRBV12-4 and TRBJ2-2, with 7 bases fitting TRBD1. V lost 8 bases to trimming and J lost 3 bases; unmatched junction nucleotides: 3. The CDR3 has 13 amino acids. The CDR3 DNA follows: TGTGCCAGCGACAGGGTGGACACCGGGGAGCTGTTTTTT. Translation gives CASDRVDTGELFF.

This clonotype was seen at least ten times. The V and J genes are TRBV20-1 and TRBJ2-1; tentatively, D is TRBD1 or TRBD2 (6 bases each). The CDR3 totals 17 residues. Trimming left V 1 base short and J 4 bases short, with 20 bases between. The germline gives CDR1 DFQATT, CDR2 SNEGSKA (reference sequence). CDR3 bases: TGCAGTGCTAGAGCTCCCTTATGGGGGCGGGATTACAATGAGCAGTTCTTC. Translation gives CSARAPLWGRDYNEQFF.

In regard to this clonotype: Relative to the germline gene, one junction end is altered; a read error may explain this. The chain couples TRBV4-2 to TRBJ1-2, with a tentative D call TRBD1 (5 bases). The CDR3 sequence is 13 residues long. The germline CDR1 and CDR2 sequences are LGHNA and YNFKEQ. The CDR3 loop is CARSPGDGCGYTF. The DNA of the CDR3 is TGTGCCAGGAGCCCCGGGGACGGCTGTGGCTACACCTTC.

The chain has TRBV6-2 or TRBV6-3 and TRBJ2-3, with D possibly TRBD2 on 6 matching bases. The germline V gene encodes CDR1 MNHEY and CDR2 SVGEGT. The ends were cut back, 1 base at V and 5 bases at J, with 16 bases in the middle. The CDR3 spans 16 residues. The CDR3 here is CASSYWDSGVLDTQYF. CDR3 sequence (DNA): TGTGCCAGCAGTTACTGGGACTCTGGGGTCCTAGATACGCAGTATTTT.

In this sample, this clonotype turned up many times. The chain has TRBV12-3 or TRBV12-4 and TRBJ2-2; weak D call: TRBD2 (5 bases). The length of the CDR3 is 13 residues. The V end lost 2 bases, the J end lost 5 bases, and 6 bases lay between the germline ends. DNA of the CDR3: TGTGCCAGCAGTTTAAGGGAGACCGGGGAGCTGTTTTTT. Amino acids: CASSLRETGELFF.

The chain recombines TRBV28 with TRBJ2-1; D might be TRBD2 (6 bases). Looked up from germline, CDR1 is MDHEN and CDR2 is SYDVKM. Trimming stripped 5 bases from V and 2 bases from J, with 16 bases between. CDR3 length: 16 amino acids. The CDR3: CASSPPPAGAYNEQFF. The CDR3 nucleotides read TGTGCCAGCAGTCCCCCGCCAGCGGGCGCCTACAATGAGCAGTTCTTC.

Many counts were recorded for this clonotype. J is TRBJ2-5 and V is TRBV6-1; 10 bases line up with TRBD1. The trim removed 6 bases at V and 3 bases at J, leaving 13 bases unmatched. Germline CDR1 MNHNS, CDR2 SASEGT. The CDR3 has 17 residues. The CDR3 bases are TGTGCCAGCAGCGGACAAGCGTGGGGGACAGGGGAAGAGACCCAGTACTTC. It encodes CASSGQAWGTGEETQYF.

The V gene is TRBV7-2, the J gene TRBJ2-3; D tentatively fits TRBD1 or TRBD2 (6 bases each). There are 15 residues in the CDR3. Germline V lookup: CDR1 SGHTA, CDR2 FQGNSA. V was clipped by 3 bases and J by 2 bases, with 12 bases between them. Here the CDR3 reads CASSFRRGLTDTQYF. In nucleotides, the CDR3 is TGTGCCAGCAGCTTCCGCCGGGGGCTCACAGATACGCAGTATTTT.

This clonotype has at least ten counts. J is TRBJ1-5 and V is TRBV12-3 or TRBV12-4; D gene uncertain. With 3 bases removed from V and 0 bases from J, the gap between germline ends came to 6 bases. The CDR3 loop spans 14 amino acids. CDR3 in amino acids: CASSFRSSNQPQHF. The CDR3 nucleotides read TGTGCCAGCAGTTTCCGGAGTAGCAATCAGCCCCAGCATTTT.

This clonotype was seen at least ten times. The rearrangement links TRBV10-3 to TRBJ2-5; 9 bases line up with TRBD2. CDR3 length: 14 residues. V shed 6 bases, J shed 4 bases, and the junction held 6 bases outside the gene matches. Germline lookup yields CDR1 ENHRY and CDR2 SYGVKD. CDR3: CAIRAGGSVETQYF. CDR3 nucleotide sequence: TGTGCCATCAGGGCGGGAGGGTCCGTAGAGACCCAGTACTTC.

This clonotype has a count of ten or more. The rearrangement joins TRBV12-3 or TRBV12-4 to TRBJ2-5; TRBD2 might be the D (6 bases). CDR3 length: 14 residues. The V gene lost 5 bases and the J gene lost 5 bases, with 15 bases spanning the gap. The CDR3 spells CASSPRDVRETQYF. Written as DNA, the CDR3 is TGTGCCAGCAGTCCGCGGGACGTAAGGGAGACCCAGTACTTC.

This clonotype was seen only a few times. This CDR3 is CSADYGKNIQYF. DNA for the CDR3: TGCAGTGCCGATTATGGCAAAAACATTCAGTACTTC. The V gene is TRBV20-1, the J gene TRBJ2-4; the D is unclear. Germline-derived CDR1 and CDR2 are DFQATT and SNEGSKA (reference sequence). CDR3 length: 12 residues. Trimming cost V 6 bases and J 3 bases, with 9 bases left between them.

This clonotype appeared a few times. The CDR3 DNA follows: TGTGCCAGCTCCGCGGGATTGGGTGGTGAGCAGTTCTTC. It yields the protein CASSAGLGGEQFF. The chain couples TRBV18 to TRBJ2-1; D is possibly TRBD2 (6 bases). CDR3 size: 13 residues. Germline CDR1 reads KGHSH; CDR2 reads LQKENI. The V end lost 6 bases, the J end lost 9 bases, and 15 bases lay between the germline ends.